This TCR beta chain was retrieved from a study of Graves' ophthalmopathy and Graves' hyperthyroidism. Study-wide results and caveats: A 13-signature model separated ophthalmopathy from stable hyperthyroidism, reaching around 89% sensitivity and roughly 84% specificity cross-validated.

This clonotype was seen many times. The antigen remains undetermined. This CDR3 region has 14 residues. V lost 7 bases to trimming and J lost 7 bases; unmatched junction nucleotides: 11. Germline V gene data show CDR1 as SEHNR and CDR2 as FQNEAQ (reference sequence). Amplified material comprised TCR beta CDR3 regions derived from RNA transcripts. First-round RT-PCR employed HTBI primers, with a second-round multiplex PCR after it. MiXCR, run by TCRdb on the multiplex PCR reads, gives a single entry per CDR3 protein. The repertoire holds about 550,000 distinct CDR3 sequences, with less than 45% as singletons. Eligible hyperthyroidism cases comprised new diagnoses of under 2 months' duration in individuals aged 18 to 65.

Source material: peripheral blood or thyroid tissue (not recorded which). The rearrangement joins TRBV7-9 to TRBJ1-2; 8 bases match TRBD1. This clonotype originated in an adult man with Graves' hyperthyroidism. CDR3 loop: CASTRSQGAVGYTF. The CDR3 DNA reads as TGTGCCAGCACCCGAAGTCAGGGGGCGGTTGGCTACACCTTC. Supplemented by reference TRBV7-9 and TRBJ1-2, the full variable domain reads DTGVSQNPRHKITKRGQNVTFRCDPISEHNRLYWYRQTLGQGPEFLTYFQNEAQLEKSRLLSDRFSAERPKGSFSTLEIQRTEQGDSAMYLCASTRSQGAVGYTFGSGTRLTVV.